This T cell receptor beta chain was identified during a study of beta chain features in type 1 diabetes. Findings and limits, study-wide: VDJ junctions sequenced from type 1 diabetes patients showed fewer insertions and more deletions. When Type 1 diabetes patients were examined, their TCRB CDR3s proved moderately but significantly shorter in all four CD4+ subsets.

The study reverse transcribed the entire isolated RNA, so it sequenced expressed TCRB transcripts. The repertoire was sequenced with immunoSEQ multiplex PCR; TCRdb's copy has only in-frame clones and lacks some. In the table there are around 430,000 clones, around 30% of which are singletons. With regard to this clone: Its antigen is not known.

About 110 mL of blood, on average, came from one heparinised draw per donor. A sort by CD45RO/CCR7/CD25/CD127/CD95/CD27 yielded CD4+ naive, central memory, regulatory and stem cell-like memory cells. The CDR3 loop spans 13 amino acids. The germline CDR1 and CDR2 sequences are MNHNS and SASEGT. The germline V and J ends were trimmed by 4 bases and 6 bases, with 10 bases remaining between them. The chain carries TRBV6-1 and TRBJ2-1, with D tentatively TRBD2 (6 bases). The clonotype comes from a young man in good health. What was sequenced was naive CD4+ T cells from blood. Here the CDR3 DNA reads TGTGCCAGCAGTGGGGCGGGATTCAATGAGCAGTTCTTC. Amino acids: CASSGAGFNEQFF.